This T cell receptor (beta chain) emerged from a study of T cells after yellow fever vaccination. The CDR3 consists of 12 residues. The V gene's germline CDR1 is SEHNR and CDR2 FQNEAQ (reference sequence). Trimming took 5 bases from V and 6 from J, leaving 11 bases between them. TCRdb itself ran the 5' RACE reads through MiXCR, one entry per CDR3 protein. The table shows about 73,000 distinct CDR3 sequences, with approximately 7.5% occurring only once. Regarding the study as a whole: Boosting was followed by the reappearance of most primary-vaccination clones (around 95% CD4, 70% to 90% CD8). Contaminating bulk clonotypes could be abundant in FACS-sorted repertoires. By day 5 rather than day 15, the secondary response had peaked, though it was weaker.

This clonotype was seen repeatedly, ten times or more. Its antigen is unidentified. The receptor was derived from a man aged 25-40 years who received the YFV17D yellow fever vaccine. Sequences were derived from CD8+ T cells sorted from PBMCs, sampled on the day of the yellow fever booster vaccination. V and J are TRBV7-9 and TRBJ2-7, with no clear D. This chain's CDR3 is CASSAIPAEQYF. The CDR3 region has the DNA TGTGCCAGCAGCGCTATCCCCGCCGAGCAGTACTTC.